Listed here are 2 T cell receptor beta chains from one sample, sequenced in a study of CD4+ T cells in melanoma. TCRdb's table, derived via immunoSEQ multiplex PCR, lists solely in-frame clones and lacks some. This sample yields roughly 140,000 clones, of which 85% to 95% are seen a single time; approximately 1.5% belongs to the top ten. The receptors originated from a human donor with melanoma.

This sequence joins TRBV30 and TRBJ1-6; D is uncertain. This CDR3 spans 15 amino acids. V dropped 4 bases and J dropped 4 bases, with 14 bases sitting between them. The germline CDR1 and CDR2 sequences are GTSNPN and SVGIG (reference sequence). The CDR3 here is CAWIESTGYNSPLHF. The CDR3 bases are TGTGCCTGGATAGAGAGTACGGGGTATAATTCACCCCTCCACTTT. The full variable domain, its missing parts supplied by reference TRBV30 and TRBJ1-6, is SQTIHQWPATLVQPVGSPLSLECTVEGTSNPNLYWYRQAAGRGLQLLFYSVGIGQISSEVPQNLSASRPQDRQFILSSKKLLLSDSGFYLCAWIESTGYNSPLHFGNGTRLTVT.

The chain joins TRBV5-4 to TRBJ1-2; 7 positions agree with TRBD1. V shed 4 bases, J shed 4 bases, and the junction held 10 bases outside the gene matches. The CDR3 consists of 15 residues. The germline gives CDR1 SGHNT, CDR2 YYREEE (reference sequence). The DNA for the CDR3 is TGTGCCAGCAGCATTGAGGCCAGGGGGACCTATGGCTACACCTTC. It codes for CASSIEARGTYGYTF.